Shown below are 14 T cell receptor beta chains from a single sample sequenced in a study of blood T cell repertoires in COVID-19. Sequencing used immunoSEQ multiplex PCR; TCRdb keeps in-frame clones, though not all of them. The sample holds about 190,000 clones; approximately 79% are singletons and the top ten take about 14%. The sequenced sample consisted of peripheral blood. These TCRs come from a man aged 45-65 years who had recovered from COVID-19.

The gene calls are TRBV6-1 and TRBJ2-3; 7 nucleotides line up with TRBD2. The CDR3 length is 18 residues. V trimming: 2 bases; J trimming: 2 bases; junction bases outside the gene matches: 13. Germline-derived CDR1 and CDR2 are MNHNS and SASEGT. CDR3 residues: CASSEYWPSGGLTDTQYF. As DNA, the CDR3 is TGTGCCAGCAGTGAATATTGGCCTAGCGGAGGGCTCACAGATACGCAGTATTTT.

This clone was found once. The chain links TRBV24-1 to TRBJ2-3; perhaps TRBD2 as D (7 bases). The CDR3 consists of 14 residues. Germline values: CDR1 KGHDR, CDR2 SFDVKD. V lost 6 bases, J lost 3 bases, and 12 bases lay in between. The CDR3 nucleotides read TGTGCCACCAGTAGGGGGGGCTTGACAGATACGCAGTATTTT. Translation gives CATSRGGLTDTQYF.

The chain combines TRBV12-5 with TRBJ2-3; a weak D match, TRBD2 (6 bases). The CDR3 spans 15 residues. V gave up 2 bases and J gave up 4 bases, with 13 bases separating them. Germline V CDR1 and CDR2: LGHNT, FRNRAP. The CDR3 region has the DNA TGTGCTAGTGGTTTGCGAGGAGGGCCATCAGATACGCAGTATTTT. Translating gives CASGLRGGPSDTQYF.

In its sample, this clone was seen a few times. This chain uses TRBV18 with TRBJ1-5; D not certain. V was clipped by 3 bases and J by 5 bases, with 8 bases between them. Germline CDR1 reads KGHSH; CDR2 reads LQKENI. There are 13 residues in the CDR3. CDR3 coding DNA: TGTGCCAGCTCACCGTCAGAAGATCAGCCCCAGCATTTT. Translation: CASSPSEDQPQHF.

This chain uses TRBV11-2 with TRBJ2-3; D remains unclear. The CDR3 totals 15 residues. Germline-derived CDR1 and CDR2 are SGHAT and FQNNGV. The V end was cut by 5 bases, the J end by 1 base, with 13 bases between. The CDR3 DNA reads TGTGCCAGCAGCGTTGAAGACTGGGGCACAGATACGCAGTATTTT. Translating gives CASSVEDWGTDTQYF.

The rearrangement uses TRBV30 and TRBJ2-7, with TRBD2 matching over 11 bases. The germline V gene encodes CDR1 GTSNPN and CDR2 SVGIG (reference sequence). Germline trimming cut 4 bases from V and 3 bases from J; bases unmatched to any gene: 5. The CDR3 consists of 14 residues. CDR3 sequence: CAWNFGLAGYEQYF. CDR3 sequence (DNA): TGTGCCTGGAACTTCGGACTAGCGGGCTACGAGCAGTACTTC. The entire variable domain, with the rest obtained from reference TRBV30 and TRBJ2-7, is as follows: SQTIHQWPATLVQPVGSPLSLECTVEGTSNPNLYWYRQAAGRGLQLLFYSVGIGQISSEVPQNLSASRPQDRQFILSSKKLLLSDSGFYLCAWNFGLAGYEQYFGPGTRLTVT.

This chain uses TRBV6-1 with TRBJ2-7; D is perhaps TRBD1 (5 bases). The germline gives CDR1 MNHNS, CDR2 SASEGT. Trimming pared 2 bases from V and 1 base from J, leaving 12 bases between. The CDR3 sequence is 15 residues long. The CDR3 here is CASSEFDRVSYEQYF. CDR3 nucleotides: TGTGCCAGCAGTGAATTTGACAGAGTTTCCTACGAGCAGTACTTC.

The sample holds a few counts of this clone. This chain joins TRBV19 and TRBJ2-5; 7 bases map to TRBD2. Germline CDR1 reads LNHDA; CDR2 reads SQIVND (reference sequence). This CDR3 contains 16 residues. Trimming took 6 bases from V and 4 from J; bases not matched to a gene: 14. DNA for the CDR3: TGTGCCAGTAGCATTTCTAGCGGAGCGGGGAGAGAGACCCAGTACTTC. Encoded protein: CASSISSGAGRETQYF. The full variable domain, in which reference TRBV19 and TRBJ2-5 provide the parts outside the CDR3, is DGGITQSPKYLFRKEGQNVTLSCEQNLNHDAMYWYRQDPGQGLRLIYYSQIVNDFQKGDIAEGYSVSREKKESFPLTVTSAQKNPTAFYLCASSISSGAGRETQYFGPGTRLLVL.

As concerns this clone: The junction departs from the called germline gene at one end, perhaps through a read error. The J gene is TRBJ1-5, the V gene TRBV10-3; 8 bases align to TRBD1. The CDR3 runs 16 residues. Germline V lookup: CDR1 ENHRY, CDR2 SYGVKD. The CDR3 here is CAISEFGQGSDQPQHF. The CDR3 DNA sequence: TGTGCCATCAGTGAATTCGGACAGGGTAGCGATCAGCCCCAGCATTTT.

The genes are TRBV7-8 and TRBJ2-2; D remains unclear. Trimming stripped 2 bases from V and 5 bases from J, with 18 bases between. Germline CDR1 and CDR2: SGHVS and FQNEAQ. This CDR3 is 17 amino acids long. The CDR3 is CASSLRRWQRSTGELFF. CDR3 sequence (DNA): TGTGCCAGCAGCTTACGGCGTTGGCAGCGAAGTACCGGGGAGCTGTTTTTT.

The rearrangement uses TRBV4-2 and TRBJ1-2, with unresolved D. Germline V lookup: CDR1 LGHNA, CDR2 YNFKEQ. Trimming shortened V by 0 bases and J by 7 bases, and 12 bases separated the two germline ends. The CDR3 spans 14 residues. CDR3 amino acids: CASSQDHSSGGYTF. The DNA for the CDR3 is TGTGCCAGCAGCCAAGATCACTCTTCAGGTGGCTACACCTTC.

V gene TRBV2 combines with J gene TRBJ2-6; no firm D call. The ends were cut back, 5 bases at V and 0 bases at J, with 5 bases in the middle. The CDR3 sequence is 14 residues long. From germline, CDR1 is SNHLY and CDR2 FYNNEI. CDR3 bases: TGTGCCAGCAGTATTAACTCTGGGGCCAACGTCCTGACTTTC. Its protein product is CASSINSGANVLTF. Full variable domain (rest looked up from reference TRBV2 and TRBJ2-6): EPEVTQTPSHQVTQMGQEVILRCVPISNHLYFYWYRQILGQKVEFLVSFYNNEISEKSEIFDDQFSVERPDGSNFTLKIRSTKLEDSAMYFCASSINSGANVLTFGAGSRLTVL.

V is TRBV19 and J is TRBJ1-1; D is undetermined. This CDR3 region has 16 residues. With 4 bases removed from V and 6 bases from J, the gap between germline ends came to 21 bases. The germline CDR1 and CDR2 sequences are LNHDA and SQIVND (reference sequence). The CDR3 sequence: CASSRRGTIGRAEAFF. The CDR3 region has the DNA TGTGCCAGTAGTAGACGGGGTACCATAGGTCGGGCTGAAGCTTTCTTT.

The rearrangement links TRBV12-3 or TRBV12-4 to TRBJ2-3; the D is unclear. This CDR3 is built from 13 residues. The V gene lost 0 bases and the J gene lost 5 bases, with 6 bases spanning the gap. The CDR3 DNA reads TGTGCCAGCAGTTTAGCGCAGATAGATACGCAGTATTTT. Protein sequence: CASSLAQIDTQYF.